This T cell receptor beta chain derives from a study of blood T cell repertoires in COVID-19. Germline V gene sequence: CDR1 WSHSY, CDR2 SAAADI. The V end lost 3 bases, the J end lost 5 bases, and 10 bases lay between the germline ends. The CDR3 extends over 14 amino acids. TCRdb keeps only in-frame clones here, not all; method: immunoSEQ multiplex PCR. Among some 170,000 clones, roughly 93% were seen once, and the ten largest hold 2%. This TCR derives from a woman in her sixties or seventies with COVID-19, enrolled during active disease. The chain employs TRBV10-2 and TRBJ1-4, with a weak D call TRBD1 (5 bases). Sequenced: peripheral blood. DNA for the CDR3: TGCGCCAGCAGTGAAGACAGCTGGAATGAAAAACTGTTTTTT. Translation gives CASSEDSWNEKLFF.